The next 23 T cell receptor beta chains were all read from a single sample in a study of cytomegalovirus exposure and HLA in healthy donors. Both 60 Vbeta primers and 13 Jbeta primers went into the PCR. Clones were read by immunoSEQ multiplex PCR, and TCRdb kept only the in-frame ones, dropping some. The top ten hold 3% of the sample, which has some 150,000 clones, 64% seen once. Material: PBMCs. These receptors were collected from a woman aged 25 to 39 in good health and CMV-seropositive.

This clone appeared a few times. V is TRBV5-5 and J is TRBJ2-5, with 9 bases aligning to TRBD1. The J call may not be correct, given that the DNA end is closer to TRBJ2-7. The CDR3 sequence is 14 residues long. The V gene's germline CDR1 is SGHKS and CDR2 YYEKEE (reference sequence). The CDR3 reads CASSLGTGRYEQYF. Written as DNA, the CDR3 is TGTGCCAGCAGCTTAGGGACAGGGAGGTACGAGCAGTACTTC.

The J gene is TRBJ2-1, the V gene TRBV4-2, with 14 bases that match TRBD2. The germline CDR1 and CDR2 sequences are LGHNA and YNFKEQ. There are 16 residues in the CDR3. J lost 10 bases, V lost 0 bases, and 5 bases had no gene match. CDR3 sequence (DNA): TGTGCCAGCAGCCAAGATAGCCGACTAGCGGGAGGGGAGCAGTTCTTC. Translated, it gives CASSQDSRLAGGEQFF.

V is TRBV7-9 and J is TRBJ2-1; TRBD2 agrees at 7 bases. The length of the CDR3 is 16 residues. The V and J ends lost 5 bases and 0 bases, in that order; junction bases with no gene match: 7. Germline loops: CDR1 SEHNR, CDR2 FQNEAQ (reference sequence). CDR3 coding DNA: TGTGCCAGCAGCGGAACTAGCGAGGGCTCCTACAATGAGCAGTTCTTC. This translates into CASSGTSEGSYNEQFF.

The chain recombines TRBV5-6 with TRBJ1-2; D is uncertain. Germline V lookup: CDR1 SGHDT, CDR2 YYEEEE. V was pared by 3 bases and J by 0 bases, with 18 bases between. The CDR3 is made up of 17 amino acids. CDR3 sequence: CASSSVGRGPANYGYTF. In DNA form, the CDR3 reads TGTGCCAGCAGCTCCGTAGGACGGGGTCCGGCTAACTATGGCTACACCTTC.

DNA for the CDR3: TGTGCCACCACACCCTCGATTGTCGATCCCGCGAGGACTGAAGCTTTCTTT. It encodes CATTPSIVDPARTEAFF. This rearrangement joins TRBV7-9 to TRBJ1-1; D remains ambiguous. The V end lost 10 bases, the J end lost 5 bases, and 29 bases lay between the germline ends. The CDR3 is made up of 17 amino acids. Germline V gives CDR1 SEHNR, CDR2 FQNEAQ (reference sequence).

The DNA of the CDR3 is TGCAGCGTCCCGTCAGGGGTAGGCGGCTACACCTTC. Its protein is CSVPSGVGGYTF. The rearrangement uses TRBV29-1 and TRBJ1-2; tentatively, D is TRBD1 (6 bases). Trimming took 6 bases from V and 8 from J, leaving 16 bases between them. The V gene's germline CDR1 is SQVTM and CDR2 ANQGSEA. The CDR3 loop spans 12 amino acids.

The V call is TRBV6-5, the J call TRBJ1-2, with 9 bases fitting TRBD1. CDR3 length: 14 residues. Trimming removed 6 bases from V and 0 bases from J; junction bases left unmatched: 2. CDR1 MNHEY and CDR2 SVGAGI come from the germline V gene. The CDR3 nucleotides read TGTGCCAGCAGGCGACAGGGGGCTAACTATGGCTACACCTTC. Encoded protein: CASRRQGANYGYTF.

CDR3 in amino acids: CASSQGTGINTGELFF. CDR3 DNA sequence: TGCGCCAGCAGCCAAGGGACAGGAATAAACACCGGGGAGCTGTTTTTT. V is TRBV4-1 and J is TRBJ2-2; 7 bases match TRBD1. The V and J ends lost 1 base and 2 bases, in that order; junction bases with no gene match: 4. This CDR3 contains 16 residues. Germline V lookup: CDR1 MGHRA, CDR2 YSYEKL.

The chain couples TRBV4-2 to TRBJ2-3, with 8 bases matching TRBD2. This CDR3 comprises 19 residues. Germline V gene sequence: CDR1 LGHNA, CDR2 YNFKEQ. V shed 1 base and J 4 bases; nucleotides not matched to a gene: 16. DNA of the CDR3: TGTGCCAGCAGCCAAGGGGTGAAAGCAGCGGGAGAGATGCCAGATACGCAGTATTTT. Its protein is CASSQGVKAAGEMPDTQYF.

The J gene is TRBJ1-2, the V gene TRBV5-6; 8 bases line up with TRBD1. The CDR3 runs to 14 residues. The V segment lost 0 bases and the J segment 4 bases; nucleotides outside the gene matches: 2. The germline gives CDR1 SGHDT, CDR2 YYEEEE. The DNA for the CDR3 is TGTGCCAGCAGCTTGGGGCAGGGGGCCTATGGCTACACCTTC. Translated, it gives CASSLGQGAYGYTF. Combining the CDR3 with reference TRBV5-6 and TRBJ1-2 gives the whole variable domain DAGVTQSPTHLIKTRGQQVTLRCSPKSGHDTVSWYQQALGQGPQFIFQYYEEEERQRGNFPDRFSGHQFPNYSSELNVNALLLGDSALYLCASSLGQGAYGYTFGSGTRLTVV.

The DNA for the CDR3 is TGCGCCAGCAAGGGACTAGCGGGGTCTCCTAGCACAGATACGCAGTATTTT. Protein sequence: CASKGLAGSPSTDTQYF. This chain connects TRBV5-1 to TRBJ2-3; 13 bases fit TRBD2. Germline V gene lookup returns CDR1 SGHRS and CDR2 YFSETQ. This CDR3 spans 17 amino acids. V was pared by 6 bases and J by 0 bases, with 7 bases of the junction left unmatched.

This chain uses TRBV27 with TRBJ2-4, with D possibly TRBD1 on 6 matching bases. Deletions cut 5 bases from V and 5 bases from J, with 13 bases between. The germline V gene has CDR1 MNHEY and CDR2 SMNVEV (reference sequence). The CDR3 is 14 residues long. The CDR3 protein is CASSPWTDQNIQYF. The DNA for the CDR3 is TGTGCCAGCAGTCCGTGGACAGACCAAAACATTCAGTACTTC.

The J gene is TRBJ2-1, the V gene TRBV10-3, with 7 bases that match TRBD2. V was pared by 6 bases and J by 8 bases, with 10 bases of the junction left unmatched. This CDR3 spans 14 amino acids. The germline gives CDR1 ENHRY, CDR2 SYGVKD. The chain's CDR3 is CAIRVAGGGDEQFF. In DNA form, the CDR3 reads TGTGCCATCAGGGTAGCGGGTGGGGGGGATGAGCAGTTCTTC.

CDR3 sequence reads: CASSTPRKREVSEAFF. CDR3 coding DNA: TGCGCCAGCAGCACCCCGAGGAAGCGGGAAGTCAGTGAAGCTTTCTTT. The chain joins TRBV4-1 to TRBJ1-1; the D is unclear. Looked up from germline, CDR1 is MGHRA and CDR2 is YSYEKL. Trimming removed 5 bases at V and 7 bases at J, with 23 bases between. The CDR3 covers 16 residues.

The gene calls are TRBV2 and TRBJ1-6, with D possibly matching TRBD1 (5 bases). Per germline, CDR1 SNHLY and CDR2 FYNNEI. Trimming took 1 base from V and 7 from J, leaving 8 bases between them. The CDR3 extends over 14 amino acids. Written as DNA, the CDR3 is TGTGCCAGCAGTGAAGGGTCAGGGAATTCACCCCTCCACTTT. This sequence encodes CASSEGSGNSPLHF. Looking up the rest from reference TRBV2 and TRBJ1-6 gives the full variable domain: EPEVTQTPSHQVTQMGQEVILRCVPISNHLYFYWYRQILGQKVEFLVSFYNNEISEKSEIFDDQFSVERPDGSNFTLKIRSTKLEDSAMYFCASSEGSGNSPLHFGNGTRLTVT.

This chain connects TRBV28 to TRBJ1-2; no reliable D call. Germline assignment: CDR1 MDHEN and CDR2 SYDVKM. The length of the CDR3 is 15 residues. V lost 4 bases and J 1 base, leaving 13 bases between the germline ends. The CDR3 nucleotides are TGTGCCAGCAGTTCCCATCAGGCCTTTAACTATGGCTACACCTTC. Amino acid sequence: CASSSHQAFNYGYTF.

The V gene is TRBV9, the J gene TRBJ2-5, with a weak D call TRBD2 (5 bases). CDR3 length equals 16 residues. V shed 0 bases and J shed 1 base, with 13 bases lying between them. Germline V gives CDR1 SGDLS, CDR2 YYNGEE. The CDR3 coding sequence is TGTGCCAGCAGCGTAGAGTCCGAAGGAGGCCAAGAGACCCAGTACTTC. Protein sequence: CASSVESEGGQETQYF.

This sequence joins TRBV6-5 and TRBJ1-4; maybe TRBD1 (5 bases). Deletions cut 2 bases from V and 11 bases from J, with 15 bases between. The CDR3 is 14 residues long. Per the germline V gene, CDR1 is MNHEY and CDR2 is SVGAGI. Written as DNA, the CDR3 is TGTGCCAGCAGTTACGTTGGTCAGGGAGGGAAACTGTTTTTT. It translates to CASSYVGQGGKLFF.

This clone showed up just a few times. V is TRBV4-2 and J is TRBJ1-1, with 7 bases aligning to TRBD1. Germline lookup yields CDR1 LGHNA and CDR2 YNFKEQ. J gave up 3 bases and V 9 bases, and 1 base lay outside the gene matches. The CDR3 has 11 residues. CDR3 sequence: CASTGDTEAFF. For the CDR3, the DNA is TGTGCCAGTACAGGGGACACTGAAGCTTTCTTT.

This clone has only a few counts. The genes are TRBV4-1 and TRBJ1-2; perhaps TRBD1 as D (5 bases). CDR3 length: 17 residues. The V gene lost 7 bases and the J gene lost 0 bases, with 21 bases spanning the gap. Germline V gene data show CDR1 as MGHRA and CDR2 as YSYEKL. CDR3 nucleotide sequence: TGCGCCAGCACTTCCCCGATGGGGCAGGCCGCTAACTATGGCTACACCTTC. The encoded protein is CASTSPMGQAANYGYTF.

This clone has just a few counts. The chain links TRBV6-6 to TRBJ2-2, with 10 bases matching TRBD1. The CDR3 extends over 15 amino acids. The ends lost 5 bases at V and 5 bases at J; junction bases unmatched: 5. Germline lookup yields CDR1 MNHNY and CDR2 SVGAGI (reference sequence). The CDR3, as DNA: TGTGCCAGCAGTAAGGACAGGGGGTGGACCGGGGAGCTGTTTTTT. It yields the protein CASSKDRGWTGELFF.

The V call is TRBV2, the J call TRBJ2-1; 7 positions match TRBD2. Trimming at V came to 2 bases and at J to 4 bases, leaving 5 bases not matched to a gene. CDR3 length: 15 residues. Per the germline V gene, CDR1 is SNHLY and CDR2 is FYNNEI. The CDR3 nucleotides are TGTGCCAGCAGTGAACGAGCGGGATCTTACAATGAGCAGTTCTTC. Amino acid sequence: CASSERAGSYNEQFF. The entire variable domain, with the rest obtained from reference TRBV2 and TRBJ2-1, is as follows: EPEVTQTPSHQVTQMGQEVILRCVPISNHLYFYWYRQILGQKVEFLVSFYNNEISEKSEIFDDQFSVERPDGSNFTLKIRSTKLEDSAMYFCASSERAGSYNEQFFGPGTRLTVL.

V usage is TRBV18 and J usage is TRBJ2-7; possible D gene TRBD1, 6 bases. Trimming pared 3 bases from V and 2 bases from J, leaving 14 bases between. CDR1 is KGHSH, CDR2 LQKENI, per germline. This CDR3 comprises 15 residues. The CDR3: CASSPQGSFPYEQYF. DNA for the CDR3: TGTGCCAGCTCACCTCAGGGGTCCTTTCCCTACGAGCAGTACTTC.